This TCR beta chain is drawn from a study of shared clonotypes between healthy human individuals. General study findings and limits: With a handful of donors compared, about 5% of naive CD4 clonotypes were shared.

Only in-frame clones appear in the TCRdb table, and some are missing; sequencing was by immunoSEQ multiplex PCR. The data hold around 700,000 clones, with 55% to 75% observed a single time. Notes on this clone: Antigen: not known.

The origin of this receptor is a young woman in good health. Sequencing was carried out using memory CD4+ T cells sorted from blood. As to subset: CD45RA-negative fraction.

This CDR3 is CATFLNRQDLTEETQYF. CDR3 coding DNA: TGCGCCACTTTCCTCAACAGGCAAGATCTTACTGAAGAGACCCAGTACTTC. The chain links TRBV23-1 to TRBJ2-5; D perhaps matches TRBD1 (5 bases). TRBV23-1 is classed as an ORF, of uncertain function. Deletions cut 10 bases from V and 3 bases from J, with 27 bases between. This CDR3 contains 17 residues.